These T cell receptor beta chains were read from a single sample in a study of yellow fever vaccine responses in identical twins. TCRdb itself ran the RT-PCR reads through MiXCR, one entry per CDR3 protein. The sample holds 20,000 to 25,000 distinct CDR3 sequences, 77% seen once. The sequencing here drew on T cells from blood (PBMCs), unsorted or a sorted subset (not recorded which), taken before or after yellow fever vaccination (not recorded which). The receptor set was obtained from a woman aged 18-30 years who received the yellow fever vaccine. The CDR3 runs from the conserved cysteine through the conserved F or W. The D gene is left open where the match is weak. Rows give clone size only sometimes, using once, few, many, or a class for an expanded clone.

clone_size,j_call,d_call,v_call,cdr3_aa,cdr3_nt
few,TRBJ1-2,NA,TRBV27,CASSLHSMIHGYTF,TGTGCCAGCAGTCTTCACAGTATGATCCATGGCTACACCTTC
NA,TRBJ2-1,TRBD2,TRBV9,CASSPQTSGYNEQFF,TGTGCCAGCAGCCCCCAGACTAGCGGCTACAATGAGCAGTTCTTC
NA,TRBJ2-3,TRBD2,TRBV2,CASSARLAVSMNTQYF,TGTGCCAGCAGTGCTAGACTAGCGGTTAGCATGAATACGCAGTATTTT
few,TRBJ1-1,TRBD1,TRBV5-5,CASSFGTAGVKTEAFF,TGTGCCAGCAGCTTCGGGACAGCTGGTGTTAAAACTGAAGCTTTCTTT
NA,TRBJ2-7,TRBD2,TRBV29-1,CSVEDPSGGYEQYF,TGCAGCGTTGAAGACCCTAGCGGAGGCTACGAGCAGTACTTC
NA,TRBJ2-1,TRBD2,TRBV12-3/TRBV12-4,CASSTSGRPDNEQFF,TGTGCCAGCAGTACTAGCGGGAGGCCCGACAATGAGCAGTTCTTC
NA,TRBJ1-1,TRBD1,TRBV2,CASRAEGTANTEAFF,TGTGCCAGCAGGGCCGAAGGGACAGCGAACACTGAAGCTTTCTTT
NA,TRBJ1-2,NA,TRBV2,CASSATGPEGGYTF,TGTGCCAGCAGTGCCACAGGGCCGGAGGGTGGCTACACCTTC
NA,TRBJ1-1,NA,TRBV29-1,CSVEEGSRFSEAFF,TGCAGCGTTGAAGAAGGCTCTCGGTTCTCCGAAGCTTTCTTT
NA,TRBJ2-1,TRBD2,TRBV29-1,CSTRKLAGGKNEQFF,TGCAGCACCCGAAAACTAGCGGGAGGGAAAAATGAGCAGTTCTTC
NA,TRBJ1-5,NA,TRBV28,CAHGQYSNQPQHF,TGTGCCCACGGACAGTATAGCAATCAGCCCCAGCATTTT
NA,TRBJ1-3,NA,TRBV11-2,CASSLGLFSGNTIYF,TGTGCCAGCAGCTTAGGTCTTTTCTCTGGAAACACCATATATTTT
few,TRBJ2-3,NA,TRBV10-3,CAIRRVGVTDTQYF,TGTGCCATCAGAAGGGTGGGGGTGACAGATACGCAGTATTTT
few,TRBJ2-2,NA,TRBV10-1,CASSGRGTGELFF,TGCGCCAGCAGTGGGAGGGGCACCGGGGAGCTGTTTTTT
once,TRBJ1-1,TRBD1,TRBV12-3/TRBV12-4,CASSDRGHRRDTEAFF,TGTGCCAGCAGTGACAGGGGGCATAGGCGGGACACTGAAGCTTTCTTT
NA,TRBJ2-5,NA,TRBV20-1,CSARGYQETQYF,TGCAGTGCTAGAGGGTACCAAGAGACCCAGTACTTC